This T cell receptor beta chain stems from a study of cytomegalovirus exposure and HLA in healthy donors. Trimming cost V 4 bases and J 5 bases; bases outside gene matches: 9. The CDR3 runs to 14 residues. The germline V gene has CDR1 SGDLS and CDR2 YYNGEE. TCRdb keeps only in-frame clones here, not all; method: immunoSEQ multiplex PCR. The table records around 250,000 clones, around 89% of them present only once. General study findings and limits: Subsequent analysis found a tendency for first-cohort TCR clusters to co-occur within the 95 to 150 validation repertoires. CMV antigen specificity was confirmed in vitro for three CMV-associated chains. The study designated 150 to 200 TCR beta chains cytomegalovirus-associated.

This clone appeared once. Its target is unknown. This TCR came from a woman aged 18-30 years in good health and CMV-seronegative. V usage is TRBV9 and J usage is TRBJ2-7; TRBD1 matches 7 bases. The sample comprised PBMCs. CDR3 region: CASSSRTGNHEQYF. The CDR3 DNA reads TGTGCCAGCAGCTCCCGGACAGGTAACCACGAGCAGTACTTC. Full variable domain (rest looked up from reference TRBV9 and TRBJ2-7): DSGVTQTPKHLITATGQRVTLRCSPRSGDLSVYWYQQSLDQGLQFLIQYYNGEERAKGNILERFSAQQFPDLHSELNLSSLELGDSALYFCASSSRTGNHEQYFGPGTRLTVT.